This T cell receptor (beta chain) is from a study of naive and memory T cell subsets. Blood and skin TCR RNA was reverse transcribed with alpha and beta constant primers. The SP2 primer and nested alpha and beta constant region primers amplified ligated cDNA in four rounds. TCRdb reanalysed the 5' RACE reads using MiXCR and keeps one entry per CDR3 protein. The sample shows 25,000 to 30,000 distinct CDR3 sequences, under 25% of them seen only once. Adult healthy volunteers gave 2.5 ml peripheral blood for whole-blood RNA. This clonotype was counted ten times or more. CDR1 SQVTM and CDR2 ANQGSEA come from the germline V gene. With 3 bases removed from V and 6 bases from J, the gap between germline ends came to 15 bases. The CDR3 spans 14 residues.

The TCR comes from a female donor in good health. The V gene is TRBV29-1, the J gene TRBJ2-1; TRBD1 might be the D (6 bases). CDR3 bases: TGCAGCGTTGACGGCCGGACAGCCCTCAATGAGCAGTTCTTC. Encoded protein: CSVDGRTALNEQFF.